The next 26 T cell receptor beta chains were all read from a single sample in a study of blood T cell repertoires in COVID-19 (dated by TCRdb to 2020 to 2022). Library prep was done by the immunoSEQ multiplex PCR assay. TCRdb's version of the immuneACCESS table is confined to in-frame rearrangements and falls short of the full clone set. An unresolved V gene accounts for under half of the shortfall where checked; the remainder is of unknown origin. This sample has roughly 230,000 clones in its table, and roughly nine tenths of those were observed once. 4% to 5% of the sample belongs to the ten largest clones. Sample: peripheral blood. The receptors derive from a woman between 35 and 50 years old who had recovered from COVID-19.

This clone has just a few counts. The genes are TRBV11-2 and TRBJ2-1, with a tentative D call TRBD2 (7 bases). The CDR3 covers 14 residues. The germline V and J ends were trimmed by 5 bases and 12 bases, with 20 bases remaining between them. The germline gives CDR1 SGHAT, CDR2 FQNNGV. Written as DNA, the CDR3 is TGTGCCAGCAGCCCGCGGGGGCCCCGAGGTGGGCAGTTCTTC. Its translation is CASSPRGPRGGQFF.

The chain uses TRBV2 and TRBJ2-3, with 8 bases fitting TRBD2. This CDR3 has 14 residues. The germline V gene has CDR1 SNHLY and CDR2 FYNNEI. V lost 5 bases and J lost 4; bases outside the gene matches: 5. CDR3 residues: CASSRTSSADTQYF. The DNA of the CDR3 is TGTGCCAGCAGTAGGACTAGCTCCGCAGATACGCAGTATTTT. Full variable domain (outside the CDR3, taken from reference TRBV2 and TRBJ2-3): EPEVTQTPSHQVTQMGQEVILRCVPISNHLYFYWYRQILGQKVEFLVSFYNNEISEKSEIFDDQFSVERPDGSNFTLKIRSTKLEDSAMYFCASSRTSSADTQYFGPGTRLTVL.

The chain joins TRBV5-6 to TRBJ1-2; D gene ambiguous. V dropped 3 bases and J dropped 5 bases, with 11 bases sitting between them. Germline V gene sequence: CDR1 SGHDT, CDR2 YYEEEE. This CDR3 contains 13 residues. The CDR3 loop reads CASSSGGDYGYTF. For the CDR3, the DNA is TGTGCCAGCAGCTCAGGTGGCGATTATGGCTACACCTTC.

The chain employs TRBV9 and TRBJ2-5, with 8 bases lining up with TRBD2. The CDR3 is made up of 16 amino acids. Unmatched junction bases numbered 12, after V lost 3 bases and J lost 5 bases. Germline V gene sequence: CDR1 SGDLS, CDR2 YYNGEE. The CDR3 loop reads CASSAPRGGLEETQYF. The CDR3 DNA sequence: TGTGCCAGCAGCGCGCCTCGGGGGGGGCTGGAGGAGACCCAGTACTTC. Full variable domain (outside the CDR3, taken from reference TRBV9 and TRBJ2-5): DSGVTQTPKHLITATGQRVTLRCSPRSGDLSVYWYQQSLDQGLQFLIQYYNGEERAKGNILERFSAQQFPDLHSELNLSSLELGDSALYFCASSAPRGGLEETQYFGPGTRLLVL.

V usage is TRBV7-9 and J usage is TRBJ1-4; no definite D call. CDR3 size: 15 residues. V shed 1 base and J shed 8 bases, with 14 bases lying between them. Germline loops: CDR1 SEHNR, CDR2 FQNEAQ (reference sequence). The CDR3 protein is CASSLGRDPSEKLFF. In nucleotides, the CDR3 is TGTGCCAGCAGCTTAGGGAGGGATCCCTCAGAAAAACTGTTTTTT.

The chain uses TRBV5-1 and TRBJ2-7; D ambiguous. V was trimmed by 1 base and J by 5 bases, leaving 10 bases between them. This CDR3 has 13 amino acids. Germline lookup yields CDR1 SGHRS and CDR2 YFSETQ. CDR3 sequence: CASSLHVNNEQYF. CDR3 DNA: TGCGCCAGCAGCTTGCACGTTAACAACGAGCAGTACTTC. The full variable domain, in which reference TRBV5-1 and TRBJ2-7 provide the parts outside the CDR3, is KAGVTQTPRYLIKTRGQQVTLSCSPISGHRSVSWYQQTPGQGLQFLFEYFSETQRNKGNFPGRFSGRQFSNSRSEMNVSTLELGDSALYLCASSLHVNNEQYFGPGTRLTVT.

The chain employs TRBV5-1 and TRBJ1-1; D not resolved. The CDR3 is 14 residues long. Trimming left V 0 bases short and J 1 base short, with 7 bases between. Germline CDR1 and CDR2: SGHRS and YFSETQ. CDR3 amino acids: CASSLGGQNTEAFF. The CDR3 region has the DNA TGCGCCAGCAGCTTGGGCGGGCAGAACACTGAAGCTTTCTTT.

DNA for the CDR3: TGCGCCAGCAGCCAAGATCTAGGTGGTGGAAACACCATATATTTT. Amino acid sequence: CASSQDLGGGNTIYF. V usage is TRBV4-3 and J usage is TRBJ1-3; D not resolved. The CDR3 runs to 15 residues. V lost 0 bases, J lost 3 bases, and 9 bases lay in between. Germline V gene sequence: CDR1 LGHNA, CDR2 YSLEER.

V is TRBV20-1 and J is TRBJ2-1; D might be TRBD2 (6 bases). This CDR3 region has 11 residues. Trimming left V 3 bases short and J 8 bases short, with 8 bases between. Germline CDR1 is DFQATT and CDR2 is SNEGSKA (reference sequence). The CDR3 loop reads CSARTGDEQFF. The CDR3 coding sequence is TGCAGTGCTAGGACGGGAGATGAGCAGTTCTTC.

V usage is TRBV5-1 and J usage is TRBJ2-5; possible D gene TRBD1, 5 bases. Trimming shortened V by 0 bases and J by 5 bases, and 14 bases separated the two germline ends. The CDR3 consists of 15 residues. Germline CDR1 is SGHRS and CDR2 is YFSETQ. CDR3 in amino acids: CASSLEGAGLETQYF. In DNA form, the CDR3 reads TGCGCCAGCAGCTTGGAAGGTGCAGGGTTGGAGACCCAGTACTTC.

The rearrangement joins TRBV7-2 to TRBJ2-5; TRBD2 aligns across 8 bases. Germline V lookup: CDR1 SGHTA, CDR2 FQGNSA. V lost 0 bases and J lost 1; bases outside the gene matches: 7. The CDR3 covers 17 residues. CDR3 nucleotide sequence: TGTGCCAGCAGCTTAGCATCAAGCGGGGGTACCCAAGAGACCCAGTACTTC. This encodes CASSLASSGGTQETQYF.

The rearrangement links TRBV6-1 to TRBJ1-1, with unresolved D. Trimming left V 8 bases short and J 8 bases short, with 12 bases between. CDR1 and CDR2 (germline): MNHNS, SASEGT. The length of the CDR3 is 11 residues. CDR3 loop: CASGLTGEAFF. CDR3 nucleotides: TGTGCCAGCGGGTTGACTGGGGAAGCTTTCTTT.

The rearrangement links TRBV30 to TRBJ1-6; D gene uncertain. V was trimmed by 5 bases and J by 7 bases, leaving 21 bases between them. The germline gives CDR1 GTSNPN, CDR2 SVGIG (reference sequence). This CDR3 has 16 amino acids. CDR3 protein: CAWAGSRPTPNSPLHF. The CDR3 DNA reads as TGTGCCTGGGCCGGTTCCAGGCCCACCCCCAATTCACCCCTCCACTTT. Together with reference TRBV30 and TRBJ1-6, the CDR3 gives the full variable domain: SQTIHQWPATLVQPVGSPLSLECTVEGTSNPNLYWYRQAAGRGLQLLFYSVGIGQISSEVPQNLSASRPQDRQFILSSKKLLLSDSGFYLCAWAGSRPTPNSPLHFGNGTRLTVT.

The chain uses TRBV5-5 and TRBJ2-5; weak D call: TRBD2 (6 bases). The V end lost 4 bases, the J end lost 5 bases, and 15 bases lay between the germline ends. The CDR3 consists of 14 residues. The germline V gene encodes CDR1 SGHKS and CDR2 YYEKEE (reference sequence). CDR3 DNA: TGTGCCAGCAGCACTTTGACTAGTAGTGAGACCCAGTACTTC. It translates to CASSTLTSSETQYF. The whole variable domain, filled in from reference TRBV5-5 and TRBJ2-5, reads DAGVTQSPTHLIKTRGQQVTLRCSPISGHKSVSWYQQVLGQGPQFIFQYYEKEERGRGNFPDRFSARQFPNYSSELNVNALLLGDSALYLCASSTLTSSETQYFGPGTRLLVL.

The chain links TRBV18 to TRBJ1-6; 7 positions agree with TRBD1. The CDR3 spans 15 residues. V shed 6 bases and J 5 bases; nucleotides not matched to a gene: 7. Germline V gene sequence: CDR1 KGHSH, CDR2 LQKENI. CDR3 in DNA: TGTGCCAGCTCTCGAGGGACAGCCGATAATTCACCCCTCCACTTT. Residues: CASSRGTADNSPLHF.

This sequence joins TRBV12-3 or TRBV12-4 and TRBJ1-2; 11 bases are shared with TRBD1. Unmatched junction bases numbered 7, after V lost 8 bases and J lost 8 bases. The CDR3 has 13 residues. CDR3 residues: CASGRTGGRGYTF. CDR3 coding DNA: TGTGCCAGCGGGAGGACAGGGGGCCGGGGCTACACCTTC.

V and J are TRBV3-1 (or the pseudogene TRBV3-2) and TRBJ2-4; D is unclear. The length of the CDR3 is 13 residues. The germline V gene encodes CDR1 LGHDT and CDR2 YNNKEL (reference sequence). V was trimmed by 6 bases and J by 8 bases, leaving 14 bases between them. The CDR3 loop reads CASRPHGGDIQYF. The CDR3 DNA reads TGTGCCAGCAGACCCCATGGTGGAGACATTCAGTACTTC.

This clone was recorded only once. The CDR3 DNA reads TGTGCCAGCAGCCGGGACAGATCAGACACTGAAGCTTTCTTT. Residues: CASSRDRSDTEAFF. The J gene is TRBJ1-1, the V gene TRBV5-4; 7 bases are shared with TRBD1. Germline CDR1 and CDR2: SGHNT and YYREEE (reference sequence). The CDR3 has 14 amino acids. Trimming at V came to 4 bases and at J to 3 bases, leaving 6 bases not matched to a gene.

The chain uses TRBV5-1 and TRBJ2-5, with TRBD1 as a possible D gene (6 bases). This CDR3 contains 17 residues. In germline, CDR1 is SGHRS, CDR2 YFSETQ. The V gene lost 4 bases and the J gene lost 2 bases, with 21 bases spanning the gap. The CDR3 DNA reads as TGCGCCAGCAGCCCTGGTGGCAACCTGGGGGCACAAGAGACCCAGTACTTC. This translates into CASSPGGNLGAQETQYF.

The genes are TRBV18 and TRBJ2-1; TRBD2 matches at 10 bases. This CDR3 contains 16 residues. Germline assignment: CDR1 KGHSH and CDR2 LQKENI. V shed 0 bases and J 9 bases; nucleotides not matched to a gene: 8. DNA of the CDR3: TGTGCCAGCTCACCACCCGGGACTAGCGTCGGGGGTGAGCAGTTCTTC. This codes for CASSPPGTSVGGEQFF.

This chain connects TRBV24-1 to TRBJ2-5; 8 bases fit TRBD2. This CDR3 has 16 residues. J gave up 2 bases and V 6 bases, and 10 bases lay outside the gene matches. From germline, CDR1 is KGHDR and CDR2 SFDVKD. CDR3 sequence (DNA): TGTGCCACCAGTATGGCGGGAGGAGGGGGGCAAGAGACCCAGTACTTC. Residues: CATSMAGGGGQETQYF.

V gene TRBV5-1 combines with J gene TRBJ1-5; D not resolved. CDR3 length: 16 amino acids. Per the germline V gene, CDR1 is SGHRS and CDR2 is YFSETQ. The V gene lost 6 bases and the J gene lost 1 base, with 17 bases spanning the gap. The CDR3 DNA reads TGCGCCAGCATCCCCGCCCGGGTCGTGAGCAATCAGCCCCAGCATTTT. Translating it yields CASIPARVVSNQPQHF.

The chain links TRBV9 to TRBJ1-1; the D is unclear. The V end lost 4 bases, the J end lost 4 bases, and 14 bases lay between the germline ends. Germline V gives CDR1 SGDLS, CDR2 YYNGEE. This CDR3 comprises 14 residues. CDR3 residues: CASSPPVGSTEAFF. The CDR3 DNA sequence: TGTGCCAGCAGCCCGCCAGTGGGGAGCACTGAAGCTTTCTTT. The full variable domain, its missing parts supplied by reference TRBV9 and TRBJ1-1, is DSGVTQTPKHLITATGQRVTLRCSPRSGDLSVYWYQQSLDQGLQFLIQYYNGEERAKGNILERFSAQQFPDLHSELNLSSLELGDSALYFCASSPPVGSTEAFFGQGTRLTVV.

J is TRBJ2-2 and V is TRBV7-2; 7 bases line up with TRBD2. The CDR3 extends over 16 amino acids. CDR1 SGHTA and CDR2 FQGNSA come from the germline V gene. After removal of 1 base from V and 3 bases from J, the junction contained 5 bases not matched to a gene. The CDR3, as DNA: TGTGCCAGCAGCTTAGTAGCGGGCGGTTACACCGGGGAGCTGTTTTTT. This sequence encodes CASSLVAGGYTGELFF.

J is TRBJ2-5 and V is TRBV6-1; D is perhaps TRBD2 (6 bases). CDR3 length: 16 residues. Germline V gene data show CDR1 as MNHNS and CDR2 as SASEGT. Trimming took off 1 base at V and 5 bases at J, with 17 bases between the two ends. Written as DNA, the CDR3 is TGTGCCAGCAGTGAAGAAGGAGGAGGGCGGTGGGAGACCCAGTACTTC. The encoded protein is CASSEEGGGRWETQYF.

The CDR3 sequence: CASSLAGRYNEQFF. CDR3 nucleotides: TGTGCCAGCAGTTTGGCGGGGAGGTACAATGAGCAGTTCTTC. V gene TRBV28 combines with J gene TRBJ2-1; the D gene is possibly TRBD2 (6 bases). Germline loops: CDR1 MDHEN, CDR2 SYDVKM. Trimming left V 3 bases short and J 4 bases short, with 10 bases between. This CDR3 comprises 14 residues.